These 27 T cell receptor beta chains were all obtained from the same sample, sequenced in a study of glioma-infiltrating T cells. TCR alpha and beta CDR3 regions were amplified from RNA using iRepertoire nested multiplex PCR. Using its own MiXCR run on the multiplex PCR reads, TCRdb lists one record per CDR3 protein. The repertoire holds 5,500 to 7,000 distinct CDR3 sequences, roughly 27% seen once, with over 10% in the top ten. The sequencing input was glioma tissue, nonneoplastic brain tissue, or PBMCs (not recorded which). Receptor source: a human donor with low-grade glioma or glioblastoma, undergoing nonglioma brain surgery, or in good health (not recorded which).

Concerning this clonotype itself: The conserved phenylalanine or tryptophan is not found at the CDR3 terminus, so this likely reflects a read error. Because the CDR3's place on the DNA is in doubt, the DNA is left out and the CDR3 is given as listed by TCRdb. The rearrangement joins TRBV20-1 to TRBJ2-5; TRBD2, the table's D call, was not compared with the DNA. The CDR3 is 16 residues long, ends included. CDR1 is DFQATT and CDR2 is SNEGSKA in the germline V gene (reference sequence). This CDR3 reads CSARGDFYNSPLHFGN.

This clonotype was counted at least ten times. The chain carries TRBV6-1 and TRBJ2-1; 9 bases map to TRBD2. Germline trimming cut 5 bases from V and 3 bases from J; bases unmatched to any gene: 8. The CDR3 is 16 residues long. Germline lookup yields CDR1 MNHNS and CDR2 SASEGT. CDR3 amino acids: CASSLLAGEIYNEQFF. The DNA of the CDR3 is TGTGCCAGCAGTTTATTAGCGGGAGAAATCTACAATGAGCAGTTCTTC.

This clonotype showed up just once. Since the CDR3 does not end with the conserved phenylalanine or tryptophan, this likely comes from a read error. The V and J genes are TRBV27 and TRBJ2-5, with TRBD2 identical over 11 bases. CDR3 length equals 14 residues. Germline V gene lookup returns CDR1 MNHEY and CDR2 SMNVEV (reference sequence). The CDR3 DNA follows: TGTGCCAGCCAGACACTAGCGGGAGAGGAGAACCAGTACGGC. Translating gives CASQTLAGEENQYG.

The chain recombines TRBV3-1 with TRBJ1-2; no firm D call. CDR1 is LGHDT, CDR2 YNNKEL, per germline (reference sequence). The V end lost 1 base, the J end lost 7 bases, and 13 bases lay between the germline ends. The CDR3 sequence is 14 residues long. The CDR3 sequence is CASSQGRTVGGYTF. CDR3 coding DNA: TGTGCCAGCAGCCAAGGACGAACAGTAGGTGGCTACACCTTC.

This clonotype was seen many times. The chain has TRBV3-1 and TRBJ1-2, with D possibly TRBD1 on 6 matching bases. The V end was cut by 4 bases, the J end by 8 bases, with 14 bases between. CDR3 length equals 13 residues. CDR1 and CDR2 (germline): LGHDT, YNNKEL (reference sequence). In DNA, the CDR3 is TGTGCCAGCAGCCTCAAGGACAGTACGGGCTACACCTTC. It encodes CASSLKDSTGYTF.

This clonotype was recorded only once. J is TRBJ2-3 and V is TRBV24-1, with 11 bases identical to TRBD2. Germline V lookup: CDR1 KGHDR, CDR2 SFDVKD. J was trimmed by 6 bases and V by 0 bases; bases with no gene match: 4. The CDR3 spans 16 residues. The CDR3 reads CATSDLTSGSQDTQYF. CDR3 nucleotides: TGTGCCACCAGTGATTTGACTAGCGGGAGTCAGGATACGCAGTATTTT.

This clonotype was detected ten times or more. DNA of the CDR3: TGTGCCAGCAGCCAAGATGGGGGTCCGAGCTCCTACGAGCAGTACTTC. Translated, it gives CASSQDGGPSSYEQYF. The chain uses TRBV4-2 and TRBJ2-7, with D perhaps assigned TRBD1 or TRBD2 (5 bases each). CDR3 size: 16 residues. Trimming left V 0 bases short and J 0 bases short, with 12 bases between. Germline-derived CDR1 and CDR2 are LGHNA and YNFKEQ.

CDR3 in DNA: TGTGCCAGCATTCTGACTAGCGGGTACAATGAGCAGTTCTTC. Its protein product is CASILTSGYNEQFF. The chain couples TRBV28 to TRBJ2-1; 10 bases map to TRBD2. The germline CDR1 and CDR2 sequences are MDHEN and SYDVKM. The CDR3 has 14 amino acids. Trimming cost V 7 bases and J 4 bases; bases outside gene matches: 4.

Sample share makes this clonotype medium-sized. The genes are TRBV20-1 and TRBJ2-5, with 10 bases that match TRBD2. J gave up 5 bases and V 2 bases, and 5 bases lay outside the gene matches. CDR3 length equals 14 residues. CDR1 DFQATT and CDR2 SNEGSKA come from the germline V gene (reference sequence). As DNA, the CDR3 is TGCAGTGCTAGACTAGCGGGAGTTAGGGAGACCCAGTACTTC. This translates into CSARLAGVRETQYF.

This clonotype has a count of ten or more. The chain couples TRBV6-4 to TRBJ2-1, with 8 bases lining up with TRBD2. The CDR3 runs to 14 residues. With V trimmed by 6 bases and J by 6 bases, 7 bases remained unmatched. The germline CDR1 and CDR2 sequences are MRHNA and SNTAGT. In DNA, the CDR3 is TGTGCCAGCAGCAACAGCGGGAGTTCCAATGAGCAGTTCTTC. Translation: CASSNSGSSNEQFF.

About this clonotype: The junction departs from the called germline gene at one end, perhaps through a read error. The chain joins TRBV5-4 to TRBJ2-1; TRBD2 matches at 8 bases. CDR3 length equals 16 residues. The germline CDR1 and CDR2 sequences are SGHNT and YYREEE (reference sequence). CDR3 residues: CASSLERSGTVNGQLF. Written as DNA, the CDR3 is TGTGCCAGCAGCTTGGAACGTAGCGGGACGGTCAATGGGCAGCTCTTC. Using reference TRBV5-4 and TRBJ2-1 for the parts outside the CDR3, the full variable domain is ETGVTQSPTHLIKTRGQQVTLRCSSQSGHNTVSWYQQALGQGPQFIFQYYREEENGRGNFPPRFSGLQFPNYSSELNVNALELDDSALYLCASSLERSGTVNGQLFGPGTRLTVL.

Ten or more counts support this clonotype. J is TRBJ1-1 and V is TRBV10-2; TRBD1 might be the D (5 bases). V was shortened by 3 bases and J by 6 bases, with 14 bases between the two germline ends. CDR3 size: 14 residues. Germline loops: CDR1 WSHSY, CDR2 SAAADI. Here the CDR3 DNA reads TGCGCCAGCAGTGACTCACAGGTGTACGCTGAAGCTTTCTTT. Translated, it gives CASSDSQVYAEAFF.

By proportion, this clonotype is medium-sized. V usage is TRBV28 and J usage is TRBJ2-5; the D call may be TRBD1 or TRBD2 (5 bases each). The CDR3 contains 15 residues. V was pared by 4 bases and J by 1 base, with 13 bases between. Germline CDR1 and CDR2: MDHEN and SYDVKM. Here the CDR3 reads CASSSRDVLQETQYF. The DNA of the CDR3 is TGTGCCAGCAGTTCTAGGGACGTTCTCCAAGAGACCCAGTACTTC.

This rearrangement joins TRBV27 to TRBJ2-7, with 9 bases matching TRBD1. With V trimmed by 5 bases and J by 4 bases, 12 bases remained unmatched. Looked up from germline, CDR1 is MNHEY and CDR2 is SMNVEV (reference sequence). The CDR3 is made up of 16 amino acids. The CDR3 DNA reads TGTGCCAGCAGTAATAGACCGGGACAGGGCGGATACGAGCAGTACGTC. Translating it yields CASSNRPGQGGYEQYV.

This clonotype rates as medium-sized. CDR3 protein: CATSRDEGRAKNIQYF. CDR3 sequence (DNA): TGTGCCACCAGCAGAGATGAGGGAAGGGCCAAAAACATTCAGTACTTC. The chain combines TRBV15 with TRBJ2-4; the D gene is possibly TRBD2 (5 bases). V was pared by 0 bases and J by 1 base, with 10 bases between. The CDR3 totals 16 residues. Looked up from germline, CDR1 is LNHNV and CDR2 is YYDKDF (reference sequence). The full variable domain, with the rest looked up from reference TRBV15 and TRBJ2-4, is DAMVIQNPRYQVTQFGKPVTLSCSQTLNHNVMYWYQQKSSQAPKLLFHYYDKDFNNEADTPDNFQSRRPNTSFCFLDIRSPGLGDTAMYLCATSRDEGRAKNIQYFGAGTRLSVL.

On this clonotype itself: A junction end diverges from the germline sequence, so it may reflect a read error. The V call is TRBV13, the J call TRBJ2-7, with D possibly being TRBD2 (6 bases). The germline V gene encodes CDR1 PRHDT and CDR2 FYEKMQ (reference sequence). This CDR3 comprises 12 residues. CDR3 coding DNA: TGTGCCAGCACTAGCGAGAGACTTGAGCAGTGCTTC. Protein sequence: CASTSERLEQCF.

The V gene is TRBV12-3 or TRBV12-4, the J gene TRBJ2-5; the D gene is possibly TRBD1 (7 bases). The CDR3 sequence is 15 residues long. The ends were cut back, 5 bases at V and 4 bases at J, with 17 bases in the middle. CDR3 residues: CASSRSTRGRETQYF. In DNA, the CDR3 is TGTGCCAGCAGTCGATCGACTAGGGGGCGAGAGACCCAGTACTTC.

This clonotype is judged medium-sized (0.01 to 0.1%). The genes are TRBV28 and TRBJ1-4, with D possibly TRBD1 on 5 matching bases. The germline V gene has CDR1 MDHEN and CDR2 SYDVKM. V lost 8 bases and J 10 bases, leaving 14 bases between the germline ends. This CDR3 contains 12 residues. The CDR3 DNA is TGTGCCAGCCTGGGTCCCGGGGGAAAACTGTTTTTT. Translating it yields CASLGPGGKLFF.

Notes on this clonotype: This may arise from a read error, as a much more abundant clone is one base away. The chain recombines TRBV11-2 with TRBJ2-5; no clear D gene. In germline, CDR1 is SGHAT, CDR2 FQNNGV. The CDR3 has 13 residues. The DNA for the CDR3 is TGTGCCAGCAGCTCGACTTTACAAGAGGCCCAGTACTTC. It yields the protein CASSSTLQEAQYF. The whole variable domain, filled in from reference TRBV11-2 and TRBJ2-5, reads EAGVAQSPRYKIIEKRQSVAFWCNPISGHATLYWYQQILGQGPKLLIQFQNNGVVDDSQLPKDRFSAERLKGVDSTLKIQPAKLEDSAVYLCASSSTLQEAQYFGPGTRLLVL.

This clonotype was seen at least ten times. The chain employs TRBV29-1 and TRBJ1-2, with D maybe TRBD1 (5 bases). The CDR3 spans 14 residues. V was trimmed by 7 bases and J by 6 bases, leaving 21 bases between them. Germline assignment: CDR1 SQVTM and CDR2 ANQGSEA. In nucleotides, the CDR3 is TGCAGCGATAGGGACGGCGCTTACGGAAATGGCTACACCTTC. Its protein is CSDRDGAYGNGYTF.

Ten or more counts support this clonotype. The V gene is TRBV11-3, the J gene TRBJ1-2; 11 nucleotides match TRBD1. V was pared by 5 bases and J by 4 bases, with 6 bases of the junction left unmatched. Germline-derived CDR1 and CDR2 are SGHNT and YENEEA. The CDR3 extends over 15 amino acids. The CDR3 sequence is CASSQGTGGSYGYTF. DNA for the CDR3: TGTGCCAGCAGCCAAGGGACAGGGGGTAGCTATGGCTACACCTTC.

In its sample, this clonotype is medium-sized. The DNA of the CDR3 is TGTGCCAGCAGTGGGGGACAGGGACCAATGACCGACTATGGCTACACCTTC. Its translation: CASSGGQGPMTDYGYTF. The gene calls are TRBV6-2 or TRBV6-3 and TRBJ1-2, with 9 positions matching TRBD1. Germline CDR1 and CDR2: MNHEY and SVGEGT. Trimming took 5 bases from V and 3 from J; bases not matched to a gene: 13. CDR3 size: 17 residues.

The chain is built from TRBV20-1 and TRBJ2-3, with D possibly TRBD2 on 5 matching bases. Trimming took off 5 bases at V and 14 bases at J, with 29 bases between the two ends. The CDR3 contains 15 residues. The germline gives CDR1 DFQATT, CDR2 SNEGSKA (reference sequence). The CDR3 spells CSAVGTGVRTAPPYF. The CDR3 DNA reads TGCAGTGCTGTCGGCACCGGGGTGCGCACAGCTCCGCCGTATTTT.

V and J are TRBV25-1 and TRBJ2-5, with D unclear. The V gene lost 9 bases and the J gene lost 5 bases, with 16 bases spanning the gap. Germline assignment: CDR1 MGHDK and CDR2 SYGVNS. The CDR3 is 13 residues long. The CDR3 region is CARIESGGETQYF. The CDR3 DNA is TGTGCCAGAATAGAGTCCGGTGGGGAGACCCAGTACTTC.

This clonotype was recorded at least ten times. The V and J genes are TRBV4-3 and TRBJ2-3, with D tentatively TRBD1 or TRBD2 (5 bases each). Germline CDR1 is LGHNA and CDR2 is YSLEER. V lost 0 bases to trimming and J lost 2 bases, with 12 bases between them. The CDR3 has 16 amino acids. The CDR3 is CASSQDGGTNTDTQYF. CDR3 in DNA: TGCGCCAGCAGCCAAGATGGTGGGACGAACACAGATACGCAGTATTTT.

In its sample, this clonotype was seen once. Given the absence of the conserved phenylalanine or tryptophan at the CDR3 end, a read error is likely. The chain has TRBV6-5 and TRBJ2-4, with D possibly being TRBD2 (5 bases). The germline CDR1 and CDR2 sequences are MNHEY and SVGAGI. The CDR3 runs 14 residues. V was cut by 6 bases and J by 3 bases, with 12 bases left in between. CDR3 bases: TGTGCCAGCAGGCCTAGCCTGGGCAAAAACATTCAGTACCTC. Its protein product is CASRPSLGKNIQYL.

The sample holds many counts of this clonotype. The chain joins TRBV13 to TRBJ1-1; D is unclear. CDR1 is PRHDT and CDR2 is FYEKMQ in the germline V gene (reference sequence). This CDR3 has 13 residues. Trimming removed 7 bases from V and 1 base from J, with 10 bases in between. The CDR3 here is CASIVRPNTEAFF. The DNA for the CDR3 is TGTGCCAGCATAGTCCGACCGAACACTGAAGCTTTCTTT.